A selection of T cell receptor beta chains follows, all from one sample in a study of T cell responses to AZD1222 COVID-19 vaccine. Produced via immunoSEQ multiplex PCR; TCRdb's table is partial and in-frame only. The sample carries approximately 92,000 clones, roughly nine tenths recorded once. Sequencing was performed on peripheral blood, taken on day 0 of AZD1222 vaccination. The receptors originated from an adult in good health. The conserved cysteine and the conserved F or W are not part of the CDR3 here.

>TRBV11-3|TRBJ2-1|14
ASSLLAGARHNEQF
>TRBV6-2/TRBV6-3|TRBJ2-7|12
ASSKGQGAYEQY
>TRBV24-1|TRBJ2-3|16
ATSDSPGLAGETDTQY
>TRBV12-3/TRBV12-4|TRBJ1-2|10
ASRMTAYGYT
>TRBV5-1|TRBJ1-1|12
ASSLTGVNTEAF
>TRBV28|TRBJ1-6|15
ASSLGPGQGNTSPLH
>TRBV10-2|TRBJ2-7|9
ASTSGRGQY
>TRBV3-1/TRBV3-2|TRBJ2-7|12
ASSRRGLSYEQY
>TRBV3-1/TRBV3-2|TRBJ1-5|13
ASSQNPRGNQPQH
>TRBV30|TRBJ1-3|10
AWKKKGNTIY
>TRBV6-5|TRBJ1-1|9
ASKGNTEAF
>TRBV6-1|TRBJ1-2|15
ASSEPYWGQGDYGYT
>TRBV19|TRBJ1-3|14
ASSIVRGADGNTIY
>TRBV4-2|TRBJ2-6|16
ASSQDDRWNSGANVLT
>TRBV5-1|TRBJ1-1|13
ASGTGTPRGTEAF
>TRBV7-3|TRBJ1-6|13
ASSYGQAVNSPLH
>TRBV6-5|TRBJ1-6|13
ASSYSKIGTGVLH
>TRBV19|TRBJ1-4|13
ASSIRIGAGEKLF
>TRBV30|TRBJ1-5|13
AWGAQGNSNQPQH
>TRBV14|TRBJ1-1|14
ASSPTGLPGRTEAF
>TRBV7-2|TRBJ2-1|14
ASSLEGSSSYNEQF
>TRBV27|TRBJ2-3|13
ASSPRRDSTDTQY
>TRBV6-5|TRBJ2-5|13
ASSYSGQIQETQY
>TRBV6-5|TRBJ1-1|12
ASSSRRINTEAF
>TRBV4-1|TRBJ1-5|16
ASSQETGTSHSNQPQH
>TRBV7-3|TRBJ2-5|12
ASSLSGSRETQY
>TRBV19|TRBJ1-1|9
ASMWYTEAF